One T cell receptor beta chain is described in this entry. This sample is drawn from a study of cytomegalovirus exposure and HLA in healthy donors. CDR3 length: 14 amino acids. V shed 1 base and J shed 1 base, with 7 bases lying between them. Germline assignment: CDR1 KGHSH and CDR2 LQKENI. PCR was performed using 60 Vbeta and 13 Jbeta primers. Sequencing was performed with immunoSEQ multiplex PCR; in TCRdb, only in-frame clones are kept and a portion is missing. This table has some 150,000 clones, about 80% appearing once. The receptor was isolated from a man aged 35 to 55 in good health and CMV-seronegative. Sequencing used PBMCs. The chain couples TRBV18 to TRBJ1-1; maybe TRBD1 (5 bases). CDR3 sequence: CASSPRTQNTEAFF. CDR3 nucleotides: TGTGCCAGCTCACCACGGACACAGAACACTGAAGCTTTCTTT.